These 26 T cell receptor beta chains share one sample of origin, sequenced in a study of T cell repertoires in cytomegalovirus infection. For these TCRs, the target antigens are not known. MiXCR, applied by TCRdb to the reads, yields one record per CDR3 protein. The table records about 890,000 distinct CDR3 sequences, more than 25% of them present only once. The sample in question was cultured CD8+ T cells from PBMCs, obtained from culture after CMV antigen stimulation. The receptors were gathered from a human donor in good health (CMV status not recorded). Some clones in this sample may be carry-over from other donors' samples.

The rearrangement uses TRBV11-2 and TRBJ1-4; TRBD1 matches 7 bases. Trimming at V came to 6 bases and at J to 7 bases, leaving 11 bases not matched to a gene. Per the germline V gene, CDR1 is SGHAT and CDR2 is FQNNGV. This CDR3 contains 15 residues. CDR3 residues: CASSSPPTGFEKLFF. The DNA for the CDR3 is TGTGCCAGCAGTTCCCCCCCGACAGGGTTTGAAAAACTGTTTTTT.

The chain has TRBV27 and TRBJ1-4, with 7 bases fitting TRBD1. V gave up 5 bases and J gave up 6 bases; unmatched junction bases: 6. Germline V CDR1 and CDR2: MNHEY, SMNVEV (reference sequence). The CDR3 contains 14 residues. DNA for the CDR3: TGTGCCAGCAGTACCAGGGGGGCAGATGAAAAACTGTTTTTT. Its protein product is CASSTRGADEKLFF. Complete variable domain (other parts from reference TRBV27 and TRBJ1-4): EAQVTQNPRYLITVTGKKLTVTCSQNMNHEYMSWYRQDPGLGLRQIYYSMNVEVTDKGDVPEGYKVSRKEKRNFPLILESPSPNQTSLYFCASSTRGADEKLFFGSGTQLSVL.

The rearrangement uses TRBV2 and TRBJ2-3; 7 bases are shared with TRBD1. V dropped 11 bases and J dropped 0; count of bases not matched to a gene: 5. Germline assignment: CDR1 SNHLY and CDR2 FYNNEI. The CDR3 is made up of 13 amino acids. The CDR3 DNA sequence: TGTGCCGGACAGGACATGAGCACAGATACGCAGTATTTT. This encodes CAGQDMSTDTQYF.

This clonotype turned up a few times. This chain joins TRBV7-9 and TRBJ1-2, with D possibly TRBD1 on 5 matching bases. The CDR3 is 16 amino acids. The ends were cut back, 5 bases at V and 3 bases at J, with 19 bases in the middle. Germline V gives CDR1 SEHNR, CDR2 FQNEAQ (reference sequence). The CDR3 DNA sequence: TGTGCCAGCAGCCAGCGGACATCAGGGCCTCACTATGGCTACACCTTC. Protein: CASSQRTSGPHYGYTF. Drawing the rest from reference TRBV7-9 and TRBJ1-2, the complete variable domain is DTGVSQNPRHKITKRGQNVTFRCDPISEHNRLYWYRQTLGQGPEFLTYFQNEAQLEKSRLLSDRFSAERPKGSFSTLEIQRTEQGDSAMYLCASSQRTSGPHYGYTFGSGTRLTVV.

This clonotype was seen a handful of times. V and J are TRBV14 and TRBJ2-6, with 7 bases fitting TRBD1. V lost 5 bases, J lost 1 base, and 14 bases stayed unmatched. The CDR3 contains 19 residues. Germline assignment: CDR1 SGHDN and CDR2 FVKESK. The CDR3 nucleotides read TGTGCCAGCAGCATTCAGGGGGACATGGCGAAATCTGGGGCCAACGTCCTGACTTTC. It specifies CASSIQGDMAKSGANVLTF.

This clonotype was counted between two and nine times. The gene calls are TRBV4-1 and TRBJ1-2, with a weak D call TRBD1 (5 bases). Per germline, CDR1 MGHRA and CDR2 YSYEKL. V dropped 1 base and J dropped 2 bases, with 14 bases sitting between them. This CDR3 has 16 residues. The CDR3 sequence is CASSQAPHRGNYGYTF. DNA for the CDR3: TGCGCCAGCAGCCAAGCACCCCACCGGGGGAACTATGGCTACACCTTC.

About this clonotype: The junction differs from germline at one of its ends, possibly a read error. The J gene is TRBJ1-2, the V gene TRBV5-3, with a weak D call TRBD1 (5 bases). TRBV5-3 is reported as an ORF; its role is uncertain. CDR3 length equals 13 residues. CDR3 bases: TGTGCCAGCAGCTCCAGGGTATCCAGGGGCTACACCTTC. This encodes CASSSRVSRGYTF.

This sequence joins TRBV7-9 and TRBJ2-7; 8 nucleotides line up with TRBD1. With V trimmed by 7 bases and J by 2 bases, 10 bases remained unmatched. The CDR3 is 15 residues long. CDR1 SEHNR and CDR2 FQNEAQ come from the germline V gene (reference sequence). In DNA, the CDR3 is TGTGCCAGCACCATCCACCGGGACAGGACCTACGAGCAGTACTTC. Translated, it gives CASTIHRDRTYEQYF.

The chain employs TRBV10-3 and TRBJ2-3; D might be TRBD1 or TRBD2, each matching 7 bases. This CDR3 comprises 16 residues. Germline V gives CDR1 ENHRY, CDR2 SYGVKD. Trimming stripped 9 bases from V and 0 bases from J, with 19 bases between. Here the CDR3 reads CAITSWEGASTDTQYF. CDR3 sequence (DNA): TGTGCCATAACCTCCTGGGAGGGGGCTAGCACAGATACGCAGTATTTT.

About this clonotype itself: The junction and the germline gene differ at one end; a read error may be behind it. The V call is TRBV5-6, the J call TRBJ1-6; D perhaps matches TRBD1 (6 bases). The CDR3 has 18 residues. Germline CDR1 SGHDT, CDR2 YYEEEE. CDR3 sequence (DNA): TGTCCCAGCAGCCTCTACCGGGACACGAGCTCCTATAATTCACCCCTCCACTTT. This translates into CPSSLYRDTSSYNSPLHF.

A remark on this clonotype: The CDR3 does not close with the conserved phenylalanine or tryptophan, likely indicating a read error. The chain links TRBV29-1 to TRBJ1-2, with D perhaps TRBD1 (5 bases). V was trimmed by 3 bases and J by 6 bases, leaving 11 bases between them. The CDR3 consists of 12 residues. Germline V CDR1 and CDR2: SQVTM, ANQGSEA. CDR3 amino acids: CSVERGLDGYTL. For the CDR3, the DNA is TGCAGCGTTGAGAGGGGATTGGATGGCTACACCCTC.

This clonotype has at least ten counts. The genes are TRBV25-1 and TRBJ1-4, with a possible D match to TRBD1 (6 bases). The CDR3 is made up of 15 amino acids. Germline V gene lookup returns CDR1 MGHDK and CDR2 SYGVNS. Trimming pared 6 bases from V and 3 bases from J, leaving 14 bases between. The CDR3 here is CASRGGGWANEKLFF. For the CDR3, the DNA is TGTGCCAGCAGGGGAGGGGGTTGGGCTAATGAAAAACTGTTTTTT.

The rearrangement joins TRBV6-8 to TRBJ2-7; no clear D gene. Germline CDR1 MNHGY, CDR2 SAAAGT. V was shortened by 5 bases and J by 4 bases, with 21 bases between the two germline ends. CDR3 length equals 16 residues. The CDR3 spells CASSQPPVQDFYEQYV. CDR3 in DNA: TGTGCCAGCAGTCAACCCCCGGTCCAAGACTTTTACGAGCAGTACGTC.

A few counts support this clonotype. The chain is built from TRBV6-1 and TRBJ2-5; tentatively, D is TRBD1 (6 bases). Between the trimmed V and J ends, which lost 6 bases and 6 bases, there was a span of 26 bases. CDR3 length: 17 residues. Germline-derived CDR1 and CDR2 are MNHNS and SASEGT. This CDR3 is CASRETHLSGEGKTQYF. The CDR3 DNA sequence: TGTGCCAGCAGAGAAACCCACCTCTCAGGGGAAGGAAAGACCCAGTACTTC.

This clonotype has just a few counts. The genes are TRBV12-3 or TRBV12-4 and TRBJ2-1; 8 bases fit TRBD2. V lost 3 bases and J lost 0; bases outside the gene matches: 7. The CDR3 has 17 residues. The chain's CDR3 is CASSFWTSLSSYNEQFF. The CDR3 region has the DNA TGTGCCAGCAGTTTCTGGACTAGCTTGAGCTCCTACAATGAGCAGTTCTTC.

This clonotype was detected ten times or more. The gene calls are TRBV7-2 and TRBJ2-3; D unresolved. The CDR3 totals 14 residues. The germline V gene encodes CDR1 SGHTA and CDR2 FQGNSA. V was shortened by 5 bases and J by 6 bases, with 15 bases between the two germline ends. CDR3 region: CASSLRDPRDTQYF. Here the CDR3 DNA reads TGTGCCAGCAGCCTGCGCGACCCCAGGGATACGCAGTATTTT.

V gene TRBV6-6 combines with J gene TRBJ1-5; 11 nucleotides align to TRBD1. V dropped 6 bases and J dropped 6; count of bases not matched to a gene: 7. Germline V gene lookup returns CDR1 MNHNY and CDR2 SVGAGI (reference sequence). The CDR3 is 15 amino acids. The CDR3 region has the DNA TGTGCCAGCAGCCCGGACAGGGGGCGCAGTCAGCCCCAGCATTTT. It yields the protein CASSPDRGRSQPQHF.

The chain combines TRBV6-6 with TRBJ1-3; D unresolved. Trimming pared 10 bases from V and 5 bases from J, leaving 15 bases between. CDR1 MNHNY and CDR2 SVGAGI come from the germline V gene (reference sequence). The CDR3 is 13 residues long. CDR3 in amino acids: CAISPGFRNTIYF. The CDR3 coding sequence is TGTGCCATTTCACCGGGTTTTAGAAACACCATATATTTT.

The chain uses TRBV24-1 and TRBJ2-5, with 11 positions matching TRBD2. In germline, CDR1 is KGHDR, CDR2 SFDVKD. The junction had 4 bases not matched to a gene; V was cut back by 4 bases and J by 1 base. The CDR3 has 16 residues. The CDR3 here is CATSDASGGSQETQYF. The DNA of the CDR3 is TGTGCCACCAGTGACGCTAGCGGGGGGTCCCAAGAGACCCAGTACTTC.

In its sample, this clonotype was seen a few times. The chain couples TRBV5-8 to TRBJ1-5; possibly TRBD1 for D (5 bases). In germline, CDR1 is SGHTS, CDR2 YDEGEE. V was clipped by 0 bases and J by 7 bases, with 14 bases between them. The CDR3 is 15 amino acids. CDR3 nucleotides: TGTGCCAGCAGCTTGGGTACAGCTGCAGGGCAGCCCCAGCATTTT. This sequence encodes CASSLGTAAGQPQHF.

Of note for this clonotype: Just one base apart from a much larger clone, this may be a read error. The chain is built from TRBV27 and TRBJ1-6, with 8 bases aligning to TRBD1. Germline V CDR1 and CDR2: MNHEY, SMNVEV (reference sequence). CDR3 length equals 14 residues. The CDR3 is CASSPGTGDSPPHF. The CDR3 coding sequence is TGTGCCAGCAGTCCCGGGACAGGAGATTCACCCCCCCACTTT.

The sample holds a few counts of this clonotype. This chain links TRBV4-1 with TRBJ1-3; 7 bases fit TRBD1. CDR3 length: 18 residues. The germline gives CDR1 MGHRA, CDR2 YSYEKL. With V trimmed by 0 bases and J by 3 bases, 11 bases remained unmatched. For the CDR3, the DNA is TGCGCCAGCAGCCAAGATCTACAGGGGATAATTGGTGGAAACACCATATATTTT. Protein product: CASSQDLQGIIGGNTIYF.

This clonotype was observed a handful of times. The rearrangement links TRBV7-6 to TRBJ2-2, with 8 bases that match TRBD1. Germline CDR1 reads SGHVS; CDR2 reads FNYEAQ. The CDR3 runs 14 residues. V was clipped by 6 bases and J by 7 bases; unmatched bases: 7. The CDR3 protein is CASSSGGRIGELFF. CDR3 coding DNA: TGTGCCAGCAGTTCAGGGGGCCGAATCGGGGAGCTGTTTTTT.

This clonotype was seen more than once but under ten times. This chain joins TRBV19 and TRBJ2-3; TRBD2 is a possible D gene (5 bases). The V gene lost 5 bases and the J gene lost 4 bases, with 13 bases spanning the gap. The CDR3 contains 14 residues. Germline CDR1 LNHDA, CDR2 SQIVND (reference sequence). The CDR3 nucleotides are TGTGCCAGTAGTCTCAGGACTCCCGCAGATACGCAGTATTTT. Residues: CASSLRTPADTQYF.

The J gene is TRBJ1-2, the V gene TRBV27, with D maybe TRBD1 (5 bases). Germline V lookup: CDR1 MNHEY, CDR2 SMNVEV (reference sequence). The CDR3 is 15 residues long. V was clipped by 0 bases and J by 4 bases, with 12 bases between them. This chain's CDR3 is CASSLSLRAPYGYTF. The CDR3 DNA sequence: TGTGCCAGCAGTTTATCCCTCAGGGCTCCCTATGGCTACACCTTC.

This clonotype showed up just a few times. The V and J genes are TRBV6-1 and TRBJ1-4; D uncertain. This CDR3 comprises 15 residues. The germline V gene has CDR1 MNHNS and CDR2 SASEGT. Trimming took 1 base from V and 8 from J, leaving 14 bases between them. CDR3 residues: CASSEGRTEREKLFF. The CDR3 DNA follows: TGTGCCAGCAGTGAAGGCAGGACGGAAAGGGAAAAACTGTTTTTT.